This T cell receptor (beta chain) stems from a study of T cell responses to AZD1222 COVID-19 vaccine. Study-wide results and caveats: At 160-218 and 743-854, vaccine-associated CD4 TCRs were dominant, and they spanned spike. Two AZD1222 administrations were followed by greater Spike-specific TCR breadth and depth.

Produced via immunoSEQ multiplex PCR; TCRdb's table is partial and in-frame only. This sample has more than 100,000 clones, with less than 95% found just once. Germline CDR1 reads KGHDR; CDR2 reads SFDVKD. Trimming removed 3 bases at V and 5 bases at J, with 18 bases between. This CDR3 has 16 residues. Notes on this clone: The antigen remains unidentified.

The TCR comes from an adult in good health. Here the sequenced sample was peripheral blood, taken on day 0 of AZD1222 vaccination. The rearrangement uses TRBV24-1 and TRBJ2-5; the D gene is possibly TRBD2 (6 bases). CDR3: CATSDVRRGVLETQYF. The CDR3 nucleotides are TGTGCCACCAGTGATGTGAGGCGGGGAGTCTTGGAGACCCAGTACTTC.